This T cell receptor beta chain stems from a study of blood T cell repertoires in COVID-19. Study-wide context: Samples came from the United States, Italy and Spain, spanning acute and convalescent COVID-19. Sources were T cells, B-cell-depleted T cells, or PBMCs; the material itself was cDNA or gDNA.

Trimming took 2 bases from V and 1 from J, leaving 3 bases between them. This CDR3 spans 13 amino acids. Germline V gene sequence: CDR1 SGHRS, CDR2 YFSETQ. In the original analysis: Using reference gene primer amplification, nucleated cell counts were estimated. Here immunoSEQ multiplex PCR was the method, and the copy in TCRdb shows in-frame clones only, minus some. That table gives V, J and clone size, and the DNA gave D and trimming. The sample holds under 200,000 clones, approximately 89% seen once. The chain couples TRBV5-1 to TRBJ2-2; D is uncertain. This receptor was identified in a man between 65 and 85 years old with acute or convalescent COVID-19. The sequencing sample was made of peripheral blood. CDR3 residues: CASSFRNTGELFF. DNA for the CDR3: TGCGCCAGCAGCTTCAGGAACACCGGGGAGCTGTTTTTT.